Shown below are 26 T cell receptor beta chains from a single sample sequenced in a study of blood T cell repertoires in COVID-19. Some clones are missing from TCRdb's copy, which holds only in-frame ones; the method was immunoSEQ multiplex PCR. The sample holds under 300,000 clones, 70% to 90% seen once. Sequencing was performed on peripheral blood. These receptors were taken from a man aged 60 to 75 with acute or convalescent COVID-19.

This clone was seen a handful of times. This chain uses TRBV3-1 (or the pseudogene TRBV3-2) with TRBJ1-2; D gene ambiguous. The ends were cut back, 1 base at V and 0 bases at J, with 9 bases in the middle. Germline V lookup: CDR1 LGHDT, CDR2 YNNKEL (reference sequence). The CDR3 sequence is 15 residues long. CDR3 DNA sequence: TGTGCCAGCAGCCAAGGGTTTACATCTAACTATGGCTACACCTTC. This sequence encodes CASSQGFTSNYGYTF.

The rearrangement joins TRBV5-6 to TRBJ2-1, with TRBD1 identical over 12 bases. Germline trimming cut 5 bases from V and 5 bases from J; bases unmatched to any gene: 8. The CDR3 loop spans 16 amino acids. Germline V CDR1 and CDR2: SGHDT, YYEEEE. CDR3 nucleotide sequence: TGTGCCAGCAGTCCAGGGACAGGGGGCTTAAACAATGAGCAGTTCTTC. Translation: CASSPGTGGLNNEQFF.

This clone was seen only once. V gene TRBV30 combines with J gene TRBJ1-6; 7 bases are shared with TRBD1. After removal of 6 bases from V and 0 bases from J, the junction contained 8 bases not matched to a gene. Germline assignment: CDR1 GTSNPN and CDR2 SVGIG (reference sequence). The CDR3 is 16 residues long. CDR3 residues: CACTPPGGSYNSPLHF. The CDR3 bases are TGTGCCTGCACACCCCCAGGGGGCTCCTATAATTCACCCCTCCACTTT.

This chain connects TRBV29-1 to TRBJ2-3; D is possibly TRBD1 (6 bases). The length of the CDR3 is 15 residues. V shed 7 bases and J shed 0 bases, with 17 bases lying between them. CDR1 and CDR2 (germline): SQVTM, ANQGSEA. The CDR3 here is CSALPNRVSTDTQYF. The CDR3 bases are TGCAGCGCACTCCCTAACAGGGTTAGCACAGATACGCAGTATTTT.

V gene TRBV29-1 combines with J gene TRBJ2-1; the match to TRBD2 covers 8 bases. V lost 1 base, J lost 9 bases, and 11 bases stayed unmatched. In germline, CDR1 is SQVTM, CDR2 ANQGSEA. The CDR3 loop spans 15 amino acids. The CDR3 bases are TGCAGCGTTGAAGCCCCGGGGGGGAGAGGGGTTGAGCAGTTCTTC. Translating it yields CSVEAPGGRGVEQFF.

This clone appeared a single time. This chain uses TRBV14 with TRBJ2-5; maybe TRBD2 (5 bases). The CDR3 consists of 15 residues. From germline, CDR1 is SGHDN and CDR2 FVKESK. Trimming cost V 4 bases and J 4 bases, with 16 bases left between them. CDR3 bases: TGTGCCAGCAGCCCGACTACTTCTCTCGGAGAGACCCAGTACTTC. It codes for CASSPTTSLGETQYF. Looking up the rest from reference TRBV14 and TRBJ2-5 gives the full variable domain: EAGVTQFPSHSVIEKGQTVTLRCDPISGHDNLYWYRRVMGKEIKFLLHFVKESKQDESGMPNNRFLAERTGGTYSTLKVQPAELEDSGVYFCASSPTTSLGETQYFGPGTRLLVL.

The chain couples TRBV7-9 to TRBJ2-2; TRBD2 is a possible D gene (7 bases). The germline gives CDR1 SEHNR, CDR2 FQNEAQ (reference sequence). Deletions cut 5 bases from V and 7 bases from J, with 23 bases between. CDR3 length equals 17 residues. The CDR3 spells CASSNSGPGGLGGELFF. Here the CDR3 DNA reads TGTGCCAGCAGCAACTCGGGCCCCGGGGGGCTGGGCGGGGAGCTGTTTTTT.

V and J are TRBV6-2 or TRBV6-3 and TRBJ1-5; 7 bases agree with TRBD1. Germline V gene data show CDR1 as MNHEY and CDR2 as SVGEGT. The CDR3 totals 16 residues. The V gene end was trimmed by 2 bases and the J gene end by 2 bases; junction bases not matched to a gene: 6. This CDR3 reads CASSYRGTVGNQPQHF. The CDR3 bases are TGTGCCAGCAGTTACAGGGGGACAGTAGGCAATCAGCCCCAGCATTTT.

The rearrangement uses TRBV30 and TRBJ1-1; 12 bases are shared with TRBD1. CDR3 length: 15 amino acids. V lost 3 bases and J lost 7; bases outside the gene matches: 9. Germline V CDR1 and CDR2: GTSNPN, SVGIG (reference sequence). The CDR3 DNA is TGTGCCTGGAGCGCGGGACAGGGGGCTAGGAGTGAAGCTTTCTTT. It codes for CAWSAGQGARSEAFF.

The chain recombines TRBV6-6 with TRBJ2-7; 7 bases line up with TRBD1. The V segment lost 5 bases and the J segment 6 bases; nucleotides outside the gene matches: 19. CDR1 is MNHNY, CDR2 SVGAGI, per germline (reference sequence). The length of the CDR3 is 17 residues. The chain's CDR3 is CASSRVGAGTAMSEQYF. The CDR3 coding sequence is TGTGCCAGCAGTCGCGTGGGTGCCGGGACAGCTATGAGCGAGCAGTACTTC.

This clone was recorded once. The V and J genes are TRBV3-1 (or the pseudogene TRBV3-2) and TRBJ2-5; D is ambiguous. The CDR3 runs 14 residues. The V end was cut by 1 base, the J end by 5 bases, with 11 bases between. Looked up from germline, CDR1 is LGHDT and CDR2 is YNNKEL (reference sequence). CDR3 DNA: TGTGCCAGCAGCCAAGTCGGGTTTCAGGAGACCCAGTACTTC. As protein: CASSQVGFQETQYF.

The chain employs TRBV10-3 and TRBJ2-5; 9 nucleotides match TRBD1. The CDR3 loop spans 14 amino acids. Germline assignment: CDR1 ENHRY and CDR2 SYGVKD. Losses at the gene ends were 6 bases for V and 2 bases for J; bases not matched to a gene: 4. The CDR3 DNA follows: TGTGCCATCAGGGGACAGGGAGTGCAAGAGACCCAGTACTTC. It specifies CAIRGQGVQETQYF.

The V call is TRBV12-3 or TRBV12-4, the J call TRBJ1-2; no firm D call. With 5 bases removed from V and 3 bases from J, the gap between germline ends came to 10 bases. CDR3 length equals 13 residues. Here the CDR3 reads CASSPLSDYGYTF. CDR3 bases: TGTGCCAGCAGTCCCCTCAGTGACTATGGCTACACCTTC.

The chain carries TRBV5-5 and TRBJ2-6, with D perhaps TRBD2 (5 bases). The germline CDR1 and CDR2 sequences are SGHKS and YYEKEE (reference sequence). V was clipped by 6 bases and J by 2 bases, with 15 bases between them. The CDR3 totals 16 residues. DNA of the CDR3: TGTGCCAGCACCGCGGACTCCTTTGCTGGGGCCAACGTCCTGACTTTC. It yields the protein CASTADSFAGANVLTF.

J is TRBJ2-7 and V is TRBV5-1; 7 bases line up with TRBD1. The CDR3 has 15 residues. After removal of 3 bases from V and 0 bases from J, the junction contained 6 bases not matched to a gene. Germline loops: CDR1 SGHRS, CDR2 YFSETQ. The CDR3: CASSSIRDSSYEQYF. In nucleotides, the CDR3 is TGCGCCAGCAGCTCCATCCGGGACAGCTCCTACGAGCAGTACTTC.

This chain connects TRBV6-6 to TRBJ2-2; TRBD2 matches at 9 bases. J lost 10 bases, V lost 5 bases, and 20 bases had no gene match. Germline CDR1 reads MNHNY; CDR2 reads SVGAGI (reference sequence). The length of the CDR3 is 18 residues. The CDR3 region has the DNA TGTGCCAGCAGTCCCCGGGCGGTAGCGGGAGCGGGTGAGGAGGAGCTGTTTTTT. Translation: CASSPRAVAGAGEEELFF.

This rearrangement joins TRBV6-5 to TRBJ2-3, with D possibly TRBD2 on 5 matching bases. Trimming took off 6 bases at V and 6 bases at J, with 16 bases between the two ends. CDR1 is MNHEY and CDR2 is SVGAGI in the germline V gene. CDR3 length: 14 amino acids. CDR3: CASSPRTVRDTQYF. The CDR3 DNA reads TGTGCCAGCAGCCCAAGGACTGTCAGGGATACGCAGTATTTT.

This clone appeared a few times. The CDR3: CSAVALNYGYTF. CDR3 in DNA: TGCAGCGCCGTCGCACTTAACTATGGCTACACCTTC. V gene TRBV29-1 combines with J gene TRBJ1-2; D is ambiguous. V was clipped by 7 bases and J by 1 base, with 10 bases between them. The length of the CDR3 is 12 residues. Germline lookup yields CDR1 SQVTM and CDR2 ANQGSEA. Full variable domain (outside the CDR3, taken from reference TRBV29-1 and TRBJ1-2): SAVISQKPSRDICQRGTSLTIQCQVDSQVTMMFWYRQQPGQSLTLIATANQGSEATYESGFVIDKFPISRPNLTFSTLTVSNMSPEDSSIYLCSAVALNYGYTFGSGTRLTVV.

This clone was recorded a few times. V is TRBV19 and J is TRBJ2-2, with 7 bases aligning to TRBD2. With 3 bases clipped from V and 0 bases from J, the junction kept 10 bases outside the gene matches. This CDR3 spans 18 amino acids. Looked up from germline, CDR1 is LNHDA and CDR2 is SQIVND (reference sequence). In nucleotides, the CDR3 is TGTGCCAGTAGTATTGGGACTACCCGGTTCGCGAACACCGGGGAGCTGTTTTTT. Amino acid sequence: CASSIGTTRFANTGELFF.

The DNA of the CDR3 is TGTGCCAGCAGCGTAGCACGGGGGAGGAAGAACACCGGGGAGCTGTTTTTT. Translated: CASSVARGRKNTGELFF. V and J are TRBV9 and TRBJ2-2, with D possibly TRBD2 on 6 matching bases. CDR1 is SGDLS, CDR2 YYNGEE, per germline. The length of the CDR3 is 17 residues. V was pared by 0 bases and J by 1 base, with 13 bases between. Looking up the rest from reference TRBV9 and TRBJ2-2 gives the full variable domain: DSGVTQTPKHLITATGQRVTLRCSPRSGDLSVYWYQQSLDQGLQFLIQYYNGEERAKGNILERFSAQQFPDLHSELNLSSLELGDSALYFCASSVARGRKNTGELFFGEGSRLTVL.

The chain is built from TRBV4-1 and TRBJ1-1; tentative D call: TRBD1 (5 bases). V lost 5 bases and J lost 3, with 13 bases in between. The CDR3 sequence is 14 residues long. Germline lookup yields CDR1 MGHRA and CDR2 YSYEKL. Here the CDR3 DNA reads TGCGCCAGCAGCTTTGGGGGAGGGGACACTGAAGCTTTCTTT. It codes for CASSFGGGDTEAFF.

The chain carries TRBV30 and TRBJ1-3, with D possibly matching TRBD1 (5 bases). This CDR3 is 15 amino acids long. The germline V gene has CDR1 GTSNPN and CDR2 SVGIG (reference sequence). Trimming shortened V by 1 base and J by 0 bases, and 10 bases separated the two germline ends. The CDR3 sequence is CAWSATGTSGNTIYF. CDR3 bases: TGTGCCTGGAGTGCCACAGGTACCTCTGGAAACACCATATATTTT.

The chain combines TRBV5-5 with TRBJ2-7, with 16 positions matching TRBD2. V dropped 3 bases and J dropped 2; count of bases not matched to a gene: 2. The CDR3 has 16 amino acids. Per germline, CDR1 SGHKS and CDR2 YYEKEE (reference sequence). CDR3 sequence (DNA): TGTGCCAGCAGCTCCGGGACTAGCGGGAGGGCCTACGAGCAGTACTTC. Amino acids: CASSSGTSGRAYEQYF.

This chain joins TRBV30 and TRBJ2-7; 8 positions agree with TRBD1. The CDR3 totals 13 residues. V was clipped by 5 bases and J by 3 bases; unmatched bases: 6. Germline V gene sequence: CDR1 GTSNPN, CDR2 SVGIG (reference sequence). CDR3 protein: CAWETGVDYEQYF. The CDR3 DNA reads as TGTGCCTGGGAGACAGGGGTTGACTACGAGCAGTACTTC. The variable domain in full, with the rest retrieved from reference TRBV30 and TRBJ2-7, is SQTIHQWPATLVQPVGSPLSLECTVEGTSNPNLYWYRQAAGRGLQLLFYSVGIGQISSEVPQNLSASRPQDRQFILSSKKLLLSDSGFYLCAWETGVDYEQYFGPGTRLTVT.

The genes are TRBV19 and TRBJ1-5, with 10 positions matching TRBD1. From germline, CDR1 is LNHDA and CDR2 SQIVND (reference sequence). CDR3 size: 13 residues. The junction had 2 bases not matched to a gene; V was cut back by 7 bases and J by 5 bases. CDR3 DNA sequence: TGTGCCAGTAAAGGGACAGGGGATCAGCCCCAGCATTTT. Translated, it gives CASKGTGDQPQHF.

This chain joins TRBV18 and TRBJ2-7; D is possibly TRBD1 (6 bases). This CDR3 is 16 amino acids long. V was cut by 1 base and J by 2 bases, with 15 bases left in between. Germline lookup yields CDR1 KGHSH and CDR2 LQKENI. CDR3 protein: CASSPRSGTSAYEQYF. As DNA, the CDR3 is TGTGCCAGCTCACCACGCTCCGGGACATCAGCCTACGAGCAGTACTTC. The variable domain in full, completed from reference TRBV18 and TRBJ2-7, reads NAGVMQNPRHLVRRRGQEARLRCSPMKGHSHVYWYRQLPEEGLKFMVYLQKENIIDESGMPKERFSAEFPKEGPSILRIQQVVRGDSAAYFCASSPRSGTSAYEQYFGPGTRLTVT.